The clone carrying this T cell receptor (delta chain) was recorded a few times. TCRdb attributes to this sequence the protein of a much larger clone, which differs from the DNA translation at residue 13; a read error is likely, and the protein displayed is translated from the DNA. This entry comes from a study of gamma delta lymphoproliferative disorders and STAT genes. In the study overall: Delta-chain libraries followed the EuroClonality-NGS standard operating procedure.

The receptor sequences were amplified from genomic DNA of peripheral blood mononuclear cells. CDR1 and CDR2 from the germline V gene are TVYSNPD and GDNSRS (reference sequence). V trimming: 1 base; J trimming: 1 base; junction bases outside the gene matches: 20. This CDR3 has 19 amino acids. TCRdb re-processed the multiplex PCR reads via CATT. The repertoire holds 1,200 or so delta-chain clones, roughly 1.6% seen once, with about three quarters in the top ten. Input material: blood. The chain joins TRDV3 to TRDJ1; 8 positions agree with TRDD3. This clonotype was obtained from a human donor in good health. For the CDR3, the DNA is TGTGCCTTTAAATTCACTCGAGAGAGGTACTGGGGGTTCACCGATAAACTCATCTTT. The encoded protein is CAFKFTRERYWGFTDKLIF.